Below, 21 T cell receptor beta chains from the same sample are listed, as sequenced in a study of OX40 agonist ivuxolimab in advanced cancers. Sequencing was performed with immunoSEQ multiplex PCR; in TCRdb, only in-frame clones are kept and a portion is missing. The profile shows about 73,000 clones, around 84% of them singletons. The sample in question was CD4+ or CD8+ T cells sorted from blood, obtained in a trial of the OX40 agonist ivuxolimab. The source of these receptors is an adult with an advanced solid tumor such as melanoma, head and neck, liver or kidney cancer.

V usage is TRBV5-1 and J usage is TRBJ1-1; 9 positions agree with TRBD1. The V segment lost 4 bases and the J segment 1 base; nucleotides outside the gene matches: 5. The CDR3 consists of 15 residues. CDR1 and CDR2 from the germline V gene are SGHRS and YFSETQ. CDR3 sequence: CASSLWTGANTEAFF. CDR3 sequence (DNA): TGCGCCAGCAGCCTATGGACAGGGGCGAACACTGAAGCTTTCTTT.

The chain has TRBV2 and TRBJ1-4, with D unresolved. Germline V gene sequence: CDR1 SNHLY, CDR2 FYNNEI. Between the trimmed V and J ends, which lost 6 bases and 0 bases, there was a span of 5 bases. The CDR3 spans 13 residues. This CDR3 reads CASRGTTNEKLFF. As DNA, the CDR3 is TGTGCCAGCAGGGGGACAACTAATGAAAAACTGTTTTTT.

The table lists this clone with many counts. The J gene is TRBJ1-6, the V gene TRBV14; TRBD1 matches at 7 bases. The CDR3 has 17 residues. V gave up 1 base and J gave up 7 bases; unmatched junction bases: 10. In germline, CDR1 is SGHDN, CDR2 FVKESK. The CDR3 DNA reads as TGTGCCAGCAGCCAAGTTGCGCCGACAGGGATCAATTCACCCCTCCACTTT. It codes for CASSQVAPTGINSPLHF.

The V call is TRBV5-4, the J call TRBJ2-7; the D gene is possibly TRBD2 (7 bases). The CDR3 loop spans 16 amino acids. V shed 3 bases and J shed 5 bases, with 21 bases lying between them. Germline lookup yields CDR1 SGHNT and CDR2 YYREEE (reference sequence). CDR3 amino acids: CASSSKGGRVMHEQYF. The CDR3 DNA follows: TGTGCCAGCAGCTCCAAGGGGGGGAGGGTGATGCACGAGCAGTACTTC.

The chain is built from TRBV7-9 and TRBJ1-4; 9 nucleotides line up with TRBD1. The J segment lost 8 bases and the V segment lost 2 bases, leaving 12 bases of the junction unmatched. Germline CDR1 SEHNR, CDR2 FQNEAQ (reference sequence). This CDR3 spans 17 amino acids. CDR3 sequence (DNA): TGTGCCAGCAGCTTACGCACATGGGGACAGGGTGGCGAAAAACTGTTTTTT. Translation: CASSLRTWGQGGEKLFF.

The chain employs TRBV11-3 and TRBJ2-1; maybe TRBD2 (6 bases). Germline lookup yields CDR1 SGHNT and CDR2 YENEEA. The CDR3 has 16 amino acids. Trimming took off 0 bases at V and 5 bases at J, with 14 bases between the two ends. Here the CDR3 reads CASSLDFQRAHNEQFF. The CDR3, as DNA: TGTGCCAGCAGCTTAGATTTTCAGCGGGCCCACAATGAGCAGTTCTTC.

The V and J genes are TRBV4-2 and TRBJ2-5; perhaps D is TRBD1 or TRBD2 (5 bases each). Germline V gene data show CDR1 as LGHNA and CDR2 as YNFKEQ. V was trimmed by 3 bases and J by 5 bases, leaving 22 bases between them. This CDR3 contains 17 residues. In DNA, the CDR3 is TGTGCCAGCAGCCAGGGGCCTGTGGGAGTTCCGGGGGAGACCCAGTACTTC. It encodes CASSQGPVGVPGETQYF.

The chain couples TRBV4-3 to TRBJ1-2, with D perhaps matching TRBD1 (6 bases). Per germline, CDR1 LGHNA and CDR2 YSLEER. The CDR3 is 15 residues long. V lost 3 bases to trimming and J lost 3 bases, with 14 bases between them. CDR3 residues: CASSHIGGFDYGYTF. The CDR3 nucleotides are TGCGCCAGCAGCCATATAGGGGGTTTTGACTATGGCTACACCTTC.

This chain joins TRBV19 and TRBJ1-4, with a weak D call TRBD1 (5 bases). The germline V gene has CDR1 LNHDA and CDR2 SQIVND (reference sequence). The V end was cut by 7 bases, the J end by 10 bases, with 19 bases between. The CDR3 spans 14 residues. The CDR3 nucleotides are TGTGCCAGTACCAATCCGGGGGGGTTGTTAAAACTGTTTTTT. Translation gives CASTNPGGLLKLFF.

The chain employs TRBV28 and TRBJ2-3; 13 nucleotides match TRBD2. Trimming at V came to 5 bases and at J to 0 bases, leaving 8 bases not matched to a gene. This CDR3 has 18 amino acids. Germline CDR1 and CDR2: MDHEN and SYDVKM. This CDR3 reads CASSQIGTSGTSTDTQYF. Written as DNA, the CDR3 is TGTGCCAGCAGTCAGATTGGGACTAGCGGGACTAGCACAGATACGCAGTATTTT. Variable domain in full (rest from reference TRBV28 and TRBJ2-3): DVKVTQSSRYLVKRTGEKVFLECVQDMDHENMFWYRQDPGLGLRLIYFSYDVKMKEKGDIPEGYSVSREKKERFSLILESASTNQTSMYLCASSQIGTSGTSTDTQYFGPGTRLTVL.

The chain joins TRBV5-5 to TRBJ1-5; 7 bases map to TRBD1. Germline values: CDR1 SGHKS, CDR2 YYEKEE (reference sequence). Trimming took 4 bases from V and 1 from J; bases not matched to a gene: 11. The CDR3 loop spans 17 amino acids. CDR3 in DNA: TGTGCCAGCAGCACCGGTGGGACAGTGGGCAGCAATCAGCCCCAGCATTTT. Its protein product is CASSTGGTVGSNQPQHF.

The V and J genes are TRBV27 and TRBJ1-4; TRBD1 matches 7 bases. This CDR3 has 17 amino acids. V was pared by 5 bases and J by 3 bases, with 12 bases of the junction left unmatched. Germline V gives CDR1 MNHEY, CDR2 SMNVEV (reference sequence). CDR3 bases: TGTGCCAGCAGTGCCAGACAGGGAAGGGGGTCTAATGAAAAACTGTTTTTT. This sequence encodes CASSARQGRGSNEKLFF.

The V and J genes are TRBV30 and TRBJ2-1, with TRBD2 matching 12 bases. The CDR3 runs to 14 residues. V lost 3 bases to trimming and J lost 7 bases; unmatched junction nucleotides: 4. The germline V gene has CDR1 GTSNPN and CDR2 SVGIG (reference sequence). The CDR3, as DNA: TGTGCCTGGAGGGTAGGACTAGCGGGAAATGAGCAGTTCTTC. Its translation is CAWRVGLAGNEQFF.

In its sample, this clone was seen once. The chain has TRBV7-3 and TRBJ2-2; D ambiguous. This CDR3 is built from 14 residues. The germline V gene has CDR1 SGHTA and CDR2 FQGTGA. The V and J ends lost 1 base and 1 base respectively, with 4 bases between them. As DNA, the CDR3 is TGTGCCAGCAGCTTAAGGGTGAACACCGGGGAGCTGTTTTTT. Translation gives CASSLRVNTGELFF.

The chain is built from TRBV4-1 and TRBJ2-2; 7 bases fit TRBD2. Trimming took 1 base from V and 2 from J; bases not matched to a gene: 4. Germline CDR1 MGHRA, CDR2 YSYEKL. The CDR3 is 16 amino acids. The DNA of the CDR3 is TGCGCCAGCAGCCAAGGTGGCGGGGGAAACACCGGGGAGCTGTTTTTT. Translated: CASSQGGGGNTGELFF.

The chain is built from TRBV27 and TRBJ1-2; D unclear. CDR1 and CDR2 from the germline V gene are MNHEY and SMNVEV (reference sequence). The CDR3 consists of 14 residues. Between the trimmed V and J ends, which lost 6 bases and 5 bases, there was a span of 16 bases. This chain's CDR3 is CASRKTAVEYGYTF. Written as DNA, the CDR3 is TGTGCCAGCAGGAAGACGGCCGTTGAGTATGGCTACACCTTC.

The rearrangement links TRBV7-8 to TRBJ2-2; D is possibly TRBD1 (5 bases). The V gene's germline CDR1 is SGHVS and CDR2 FQNEAQ. The length of the CDR3 is 13 residues. V was pared by 5 bases and J by 4 bases, with 8 bases between. CDR3 sequence reads: CASSGHFTGELFF. Written as DNA, the CDR3 is TGTGCCAGCAGCGGACATTTCACCGGGGAGCTGTTTTTT.

In this sample, this clone turned up a few times. The CDR3 DNA sequence: TGTGCCAGCAGTGGCCCCCACCCTGGGACCCAGTACTTC. Translated, it gives CASSGPHPGTQYF. The gene calls are TRBV9 and TRBJ2-5; unclear D gene. Germline V gene sequence: CDR1 SGDLS, CDR2 YYNGEE. Trimming took 5 bases from V and 7 from J, leaving 15 bases between them. The CDR3 totals 13 residues.

This clone has a handful of counts. CDR3 nucleotides: TGTGCCAGCAGCTCCGGACTAGCGGGAGAGACCCAGTACTTC. Translating gives CASSSGLAGETQYF. The chain links TRBV5-6 to TRBJ2-5; 11 bases agree with TRBD2. The length of the CDR3 is 14 residues. V was clipped by 3 bases and J by 4 bases; unmatched bases: 2. Germline V gives CDR1 SGHDT, CDR2 YYEEEE.

The genes are TRBV6-5 and TRBJ2-7; 7 bases agree with TRBD1. J was trimmed by 2 bases and V by 8 bases; bases with no gene match: 12. This CDR3 comprises 15 residues. The germline CDR1 and CDR2 sequences are MNHEY and SVGAGI. The CDR3 here is CASRFLTGEAYEQYF. CDR3 coding DNA: TGTGCCAGCCGATTCTTAACAGGGGAAGCCTACGAGCAGTACTTC.

The chain has TRBV29-1 and TRBJ2-3, with a possible D match to TRBD1 (5 bases). Germline CDR1 reads SQVTM; CDR2 reads ANQGSEA. The CDR3 loop spans 10 amino acids. The CDR3 here is CGAGTDTQYF. The CDR3 nucleotides read TGCGGCGCAGGGACAGATACGCAGTATTTT.